In this sample, the clone carrying this T cell receptor (beta chain) turned up a few times. Individually, TCR cDNA molecules were each labelled with a unique molecular identifier. TCRdb redid the calling of the 5' RACE reads with MiXCR, one entry per CDR3 protein. The table lists 25,000 or so distinct CDR3 sequences, less than 6.5% of them singletons. The sample is drawn from a study of spatial heterogeneity in lung cancer. Turning to the study itself: Any follow-up PBMC samples that were available went on to be sequenced, and the median time to follow-up was roughly two years after resection.

Specified time point: blood at routine non-recurrence follow-up after resection. Sequencing covered unsorted whole RNA taken from tumor, nontumor lung or frozen PBMC. Germline V CDR1 and CDR2: SGHNT, YYREEE (reference sequence). The CDR3 sequence is 15 residues long. Losses at the gene ends were 4 bases for V and 2 bases for J; bases not matched to a gene: 9. Sequenced material: PBMCs, taken at follow-up. V and J are TRBV5-4 and TRBJ2-7, with 7 bases lining up with TRBD1. The clonotype originates from a female donor with early-stage non-small cell lung cancer. CDR3 sequence: CASSGGTANPYEQYF. CDR3 coding DNA: TGTGCCAGCAGCGGTGGGACAGCCAATCCCTACGAGCAGTACTTC.